Here is one T cell receptor (beta chain) with its context. This record belongs to a study of blood T cell repertoires in COVID-19. The overall study: Collection of acute and convalescent COVID-19 samples took place in the United States, Italy and Spain. Sources were T cells, B-cell-depleted T cells, or PBMCs; the material itself was cDNA or gDNA.

How the authors handled the data: Reference gene primer amplification gave nucleated cell count estimates. Using immunoSEQ multiplex PCR, the repertoire was profiled, and TCRdb retains in-frame clones only, with some absent. V and J calls plus clone size are reproduced from that table; the DNA served to infer D and trimming. The table records about 79,000 clones, around nine tenths of them present only once. Germline CDR1 reads SGHRS; CDR2 reads YFSETQ. The germline V and J ends were trimmed by 4 bases and 0 bases, with 18 bases remaining between them. The CDR3 contains 17 residues. The TCR originated in an older man with active or convalescent COVID-19. The chain links TRBV5-1 to TRBJ2-3; no firm D call. The sequencing sample was made of peripheral blood. The DNA for the CDR3 is TGCGCCAGCAGCGCAGGAATGGGCTCCCCTAGCACAGATACGCAGTATTTT. It yields the protein CASSAGMGSPSTDTQYF.